What follows are 23 T cell receptor beta chains derived from one specimen sequenced in a study of blood T cell repertoires in COVID-19. Clones were read by immunoSEQ multiplex PCR, and TCRdb kept only the in-frame ones, dropping some. Here the sample spans fewer than 250,000 clones, roughly 86% being singletons. Sequenced material: PBMCs or T cells enriched from blood (not recorded which). The receptors stem from a woman in her thirties or forties in a cohort exposed to, infected with or recovered from COVID-19 (not recorded which).

The V and J genes are TRBV5-4 and TRBJ1-1; 7 bases align to TRBD1. Germline V gives CDR1 SGHNT, CDR2 YYREEE (reference sequence). The CDR3 is 15 amino acids. The J segment lost 5 bases and the V segment lost 0 bases, leaving 7 bases of the junction unmatched. In nucleotides, the CDR3 is TGTGCCAGCAGCTTGGACGCCGGGACAGATACTGAAGCTTTCTTT. It translates to CASSLDAGTDTEAFF.

The V call is TRBV7-2, the J call TRBJ2-5; weak D call: TRBD1 (6 bases). V was trimmed by 5 bases and J by 5 bases, leaving 12 bases between them. Per the germline V gene, CDR1 is SGHTA and CDR2 is FQGNSA. The CDR3 runs 13 residues. The CDR3 loop reads CASSGLDRETQYF. CDR3 sequence (DNA): TGTGCCAGCAGCGGGCTAGACAGGGAGACCCAGTACTTC.

This clone occurred a few times. This chain connects TRBV5-1 to TRBJ1-1; 7 nucleotides match TRBD1. With V trimmed by 2 bases and J by 3 bases, 13 bases remained unmatched. From germline, CDR1 is SGHRS and CDR2 YFSETQ. The CDR3 length is 17 residues. DNA for the CDR3: TGCGCCAGCAGCTTACTCAAGACAGGGTCGCTCGACACTGAAGCTTTCTTT. Encoded protein: CASSLLKTGSLDTEAFF.

A few counts support this clone. This chain connects TRBV5-1 to TRBJ1-1; D might be TRBD1 (6 bases). V lost 4 bases, J lost 0 bases, and 13 bases lay in between. Looked up from germline, CDR1 is SGHRS and CDR2 is YFSETQ. This CDR3 is built from 15 residues. CDR3 sequence: CASSVRGGLNTEAFF. The CDR3 nucleotides are TGCGCCAGCAGCGTTCGAGGGGGTTTGAACACTGAAGCTTTCTTT.

The chain uses TRBV5-4 and TRBJ1-1, with 9 bases that match TRBD1. From germline, CDR1 is SGHNT and CDR2 YYREEE (reference sequence). With 4 bases clipped from V and 1 base from J, the junction kept 8 bases outside the gene matches. The CDR3 consists of 16 residues. CDR3 bases: TGTGCCAGCAGCACGGGACAGGGAAAGCGGAACACTGAAGCTTTCTTT. Protein sequence: CASSTGQGKRNTEAFF.

The chain joins TRBV6-1 to TRBJ1-1, with D maybe TRBD1 (5 bases). From germline, CDR1 is MNHNS and CDR2 SASEGT. The CDR3 totals 11 residues. V lost 5 bases and J 10 bases, leaving 11 bases between the germline ends. The CDR3 region is CASSTYQGAFF. CDR3 coding DNA: TGTGCCAGCAGTACTTACCAGGGAGCTTTCTTT.

As concerns this clone: The sample carries other DNA sequences with the same CDR3. The chain links TRBV27 to TRBJ2-7; D perhaps matches TRBD2 (7 bases). Germline V gives CDR1 MNHEY, CDR2 SMNVEV (reference sequence). V lost 2 bases and J 3 bases, leaving 11 bases between the germline ends. The CDR3 contains 14 residues. CDR3 loop: CASSLRGAVYEQYF. CDR3 nucleotides: TGTGCCAGCAGTTTACGGGGGGCGGTCTACGAGCAGTACTTC.

The chain joins TRBV4-1 to TRBJ1-1, with 7 bases that match TRBD1. The ends lost 2 bases at V and 4 bases at J; junction bases unmatched: 4. From germline, CDR1 is MGHRA and CDR2 YSYEKL. CDR3 size: 14 residues. The DNA for the CDR3 is TGCGCCAGCAGCCAAAGACAGGGTACCACTGAAGCTTTCTTT. Protein sequence: CASSQRQGTTEAFF.

The gene calls are TRBV5-1 and TRBJ1-2, with D maybe TRBD1 (6 bases). Looked up from germline, CDR1 is SGHRS and CDR2 is YFSETQ. Trimming left V 0 bases short and J 0 bases short, with 9 bases between. The CDR3 covers 15 residues. In DNA, the CDR3 is TGCGCCAGCAGCTTGGCGCCAGGGGCTAACTATGGCTACACCTTC. It specifies CASSLAPGANYGYTF.

The V and J genes are TRBV10-3 and TRBJ2-7; 10 nucleotides match TRBD1. The CDR3 is made up of 13 amino acids. V lost 7 bases, J lost 2 bases, and 2 bases stayed unmatched. In germline, CDR1 is ENHRY, CDR2 SYGVKD. CDR3 sequence (DNA): TGTGCCATCAAGGGACAGGGGACCTACGAGCAGTACTTC. This translates into CAIKGQGTYEQYF.

The rearrangement uses TRBV15 and TRBJ2-7; 10 bases map to TRBD1. Germline V gives CDR1 LNHNV, CDR2 YYDKDF (reference sequence). The CDR3 sequence is 12 residues long. V gave up 6 bases and J gave up 7 bases; unmatched junction bases: 3. CDR3 in DNA: TGTGCCACCAGGGGACAGGGGTGGGAGCAGTACTTC. This translates into CATRGQGWEQYF.

The chain uses TRBV7-8 and TRBJ2-2; TRBD1 matches at 9 bases. Germline lookup yields CDR1 SGHVS and CDR2 FQNEAQ. After removal of 4 bases from V and 7 bases from J, the junction contained 4 bases not matched to a gene. The CDR3 has 14 amino acids. The DNA for the CDR3 is TGTGCCAGCAGCTCAGGACAGGGGAACGGGGAGCTGTTTTTT. Amino acid sequence: CASSSGQGNGELFF.

This clone was observed at least ten times. This chain connects TRBV6-2 or TRBV6-3 to TRBJ2-3; D not resolved. V was shortened by 6 bases and J by 2 bases, with 9 bases between the two germline ends. This CDR3 is built from 13 residues. Looked up from germline, CDR1 is MNHEY and CDR2 is SVGEGT. The CDR3 loop is CASSEADTDTQYF. CDR3 coding DNA: TGTGCCAGCAGCGAGGCGGACACAGATACGCAGTATTTT.

This chain connects TRBV7-9 to TRBJ1-1; perhaps TRBD1 as D (6 bases). The CDR3 consists of 16 residues. Trimming left V 3 bases short and J 4 bases short, with 18 bases between. Germline-derived CDR1 and CDR2 are SEHNR and FQNEAQ (reference sequence). The CDR3 bases are TGTGCCAGCAGCTTCGACAGGTGGCCCCGGGGCACTGAAGCTTTCTTT. Translating gives CASSFDRWPRGTEAFF.

This rearrangement joins TRBV18 to TRBJ1-5; maybe TRBD1 (5 bases). Trimming removed 3 bases at V and 6 bases at J, with 9 bases between. Per germline, CDR1 KGHSH and CDR2 LQKENI. This CDR3 has 13 amino acids. The CDR3 region has the DNA TGTGCCAGCTCACCTGACCAGGGTCAGCCCCAGCATTTT. Translated, it gives CASSPDQGQPQHF.

The rearrangement links TRBV6-5 to TRBJ1-1, with D unclear. With 5 bases removed from V and 0 bases from J, the gap between germline ends came to 13 bases. CDR1 and CDR2 from the germline V gene are MNHEY and SVGAGI. The CDR3 length is 15 residues. CDR3 sequence (DNA): TGTGCCAGCAGTACTCCGGGAGTACTGAACACTGAAGCTTTCTTT. Amino acid sequence: CASSTPGVLNTEAFF.

The V and J genes are TRBV7-6 and TRBJ2-1; 8 bases agree with TRBD2. This CDR3 is 15 amino acids long. Germline trimming cut 1 base from V and 6 bases from J; bases unmatched to any gene: 5. Germline loops: CDR1 SGHVS, CDR2 FNYEAQ. The CDR3 reads CASSLDFSGSNEQFF. In DNA form, the CDR3 reads TGTGCCAGCAGCTTAGACTTCAGCGGGAGCAATGAGCAGTTCTTC. Supplemented by reference TRBV7-6 and TRBJ2-1, the full variable domain reads GAGVSQSPRYKVTKRGQDVALRCDPISGHVSLYWYRQALGQGPEFLTYFNYEAQQDKSGLPNDRFSAERPEGSISTLTIQRTEQRDSAMYRCASSLDFSGSNEQFFGPGTRLTVL.

This chain links TRBV24-1 with TRBJ2-3; D gene ambiguous. Germline loops: CDR1 KGHDR, CDR2 SFDVKD. The CDR3 consists of 14 residues. The V end lost 10 bases, the J end lost 2 bases, and 15 bases lay between the germline ends. CDR3 DNA: TGTGCCACTCACCCCCGGTTTTTCACAGATACGCAGTATTTT. Encoded protein: CATHPRFFTDTQYF.

The rearrangement uses TRBV7-9 and TRBJ1-1, with a possible D match to TRBD1 (6 bases). Deletions cut 3 bases from V and 6 bases from J, with 17 bases between. This CDR3 has 15 residues. Germline V gives CDR1 SEHNR, CDR2 FQNEAQ (reference sequence). CDR3 bases: TGTGCCAGCAGCTTTAACAGGGAAGGGGCGGCTGAAGCTTTCTTT. Amino acids: CASSFNREGAAEAFF.

V and J are TRBV18 and TRBJ2-5, with 8 nucleotides matching TRBD1. The CDR3 extends over 18 amino acids. Germline loops: CDR1 KGHSH, CDR2 LQKENI. V was clipped by 3 bases and J by 1 base; unmatched bases: 13. The CDR3 loop is CASSPGTTPGQVQETQYF. The CDR3, as DNA: TGTGCCAGCTCACCGGGTACCACTCCGGGACAGGTCCAAGAGACCCAGTACTTC.

This sequence joins TRBV3-1 (or the pseudogene TRBV3-2) and TRBJ2-7; TRBD2 agrees at 10 bases. Germline-derived CDR1 and CDR2 are LGHDT and YNNKEL (reference sequence). The CDR3 has 17 amino acids. V lost 3 bases to trimming and J lost 4 bases; unmatched junction nucleotides: 12. The CDR3 loop is CASSHGLSGLAPYEQYF. The CDR3, as DNA: TGTGCCAGCAGCCATGGGCTATCGGGACTAGCGCCGTACGAGCAGTACTTC.

The V and J genes are TRBV14 and TRBJ2-2; 12 positions match TRBD2. This CDR3 spans 16 amino acids. Germline V gives CDR1 SGHDN, CDR2 FVKESK. V lost 3 bases and J lost 6; bases outside the gene matches: 5. CDR3 nucleotides: TGTGCCAGCAGCCACTTGCTAGCGGGGGGGCCCGGGGAGCTGTTTTTT. Its translation is CASSHLLAGGPGELFF.

This chain connects TRBV15 to TRBJ2-7; tentative D call: TRBD1 (6 bases). Looked up from germline, CDR1 is LNHNV and CDR2 is YYDKDF (reference sequence). Trimming took 1 base from V and 6 from J, leaving 10 bases between them. CDR3 length: 13 residues. In DNA form, the CDR3 reads TGTGCCACCAGCAGAGGAGGGGGTGGCGAGCAGTACTTC. Amino acids: CATSRGGGGEQYF.